This TCR beta chain was captured by sequencing in a study of blood T cell repertoires in COVID-19. Study in general: The study counted Cohort 3 donors as recovered given two negative PCRs, clearance, or symptom resolution. COVID-19 samples, acute and convalescent, were from the United States, Italy and Spain. Nucleic acid was either cDNA or gDNA, and it came from T cells, B-cell-depleted T cells, or PBMCs.

Method: immunoSEQ multiplex PCR; TCRdb's copy keeps in-frame clones and lacks some. This sample has approximately 190,000 clones; around 87% occur once, and the top ten carry approximately 23%. Clinical histories supplied by participants themselves formed the basis of cohort assignment. This CDR3 has 15 residues. The V and J ends lost 0 bases and 5 bases respectively, with 13 bases between them. Germline V gives CDR1 LGHNA, CDR2 YSLEER. This clone was detected only a few times. The sequencing input was PBMCs or T cells enriched from blood (not recorded which). The sequence was obtained from a woman between 40 and 55 years old in a cohort exposed to, infected with or recovered from COVID-19 (not recorded which). The chain is built from TRBV4-3 and TRBJ1-2; D gene ambiguous. The CDR3 here is CASSQEATSRYGYTF. CDR3 coding DNA: TGCGCCAGCAGCCAAGAGGCGACATCCCGATATGGCTACACCTTC.